These T cell receptor beta chains were read from a single sample in a study of blood T cell repertoires in COVID-19. The method was immunoSEQ multiplex PCR; TCRdb's version includes in-frame clones alone and lacks a portion of them. Here the sample spans 200,000 to 250,000 clones, around 86% being singletons. Sequences were obtained from peripheral blood. The receptors were sampled from an elderly woman with COVID-19, enrolled during active disease. Both conserved end residues are part of each CDR3. Fields, in order: J gene, D gene, V gene, clone size, CDR3 DNA, CDR3 protein. A D gene is named only where the DNA matches it firmly. Size values are once, few and many counts, or a class for expanded clones, and some rows have none.

>TRBJ2-5|TRBD2|TRBV10-1|.
TGCGCCAGCAGTGAGAGTACTAGCGGCCCGGTAGAGACCCAGTACTTC
CASSESTSGPVETQYF
>TRBJ1-4|TRBD1|TRBV18|once
TGTGCCAGCTCCATGGACAGGCGGAATGAAAAACTGTTTTTT
CASSMDRRNEKLFF
>TRBJ1-1|.|TRBV4-2|.
TGTGCCAGCAGCCAAGTCAACAGGGAAGCTGAAGCTTTCTTT
CASSQVNREAEAFF
>TRBJ1-3|.|TRBV18|.
TGTGCCAGCTCACCAACTGGGGGCGCGGGAAACACCATATATTTT
CASSPTGGAGNTIYF
>TRBJ1-2|TRBD1|TRBV7-9|.
TGTGCCAGCAGCTTCCCGACAGGGGTGGATGGCTACACCTTC
CASSFPTGVDGYTF
>TRBJ2-5|.|TRBV5-1|.
TGCGCCAGCAGCTTGATGGGCAGGGGAGAGACCCAGTACTTC
CASSLMGRGETQYF
>TRBJ1-2|.|TRBV5-4|few
TGTGCCACTTGGCGGGGGGGTTCCTATGGCTACACCTTC
CATWRGGSYGYTF
>TRBJ2-5|TRBD2|TRBV24-1|.
TGTGCCACCAGTGACCCGGGAGGGAGGGTAGAGACCCAGTACTTC
CATSDPGGRVETQYF
>TRBJ2-3|TRBD2|TRBV4-2|.
TGTGCCAGCAGCCGCATCGCGGGGGGGGACACAGATACGCAGTATTTT
CASSRIAGGDTDTQYF
>TRBJ2-7|TRBD1|TRBV29-1|.
TGCAGCGTTCCGCACTTTGGGACAGGGGGATTGTACTTC
CSVPHFGTGGLYF
>TRBJ1-1|.|TRBV15|.
TGTGCCACCAGCAGAGATAACGGAGGGGACGAAGCTTTCTTT
CATSRDNGGDEAFF